This is a list of T cell receptor beta chains from one sample in a study of T cell changes during pregnancy in multiple sclerosis. Profiled with immunoSEQ multiplex PCR; TCRdb holds only in-frame clones, not every one. The table shows over 50,000 clones, with roughly 93% occurring only once. The starting material was peripheral blood, obtained in the second trimester of pregnancy. These receptors originate from a female donor with multiple sclerosis, enrolled in a pregnancy study. Each CDR3 is given with its conserved first and last residue. The order of the fields is V gene, clone size, J gene, D gene, CDR3 DNA, CDR3 protein. A D gene is named only where the DNA matches it firmly. Some rows have no size entry. The others give once, few or many, or a class for an expanded clone.

V gene: TRBV10-3
clone size: once
J gene: TRBJ1-1
D gene: TRBD1
CDR3 DNA: TGTGCCATCAGTGAAACTACAGGGGGCACTGAAGCTTTCTTT
CDR3 protein: CAISETTGGTEAFF

V gene: TRBV11-2
clone size: .
J gene: TRBJ2-7
D gene: TRBD1
CDR3 DNA: TGTGCCAGCAGCTGGACAGGACAGGACGAGCAGTACTTC
CDR3 protein: CASSWTGQDEQYF

V gene: TRBV4-3
clone size: .
J gene: TRBJ2-5
D gene: .
CDR3 DNA: TGCGCCAGCAGCCAAGATCGAGCTCCAGGGGAAGAGACCCAGTACTTC
CDR3 protein: CASSQDRAPGEETQYF

V gene: TRBV14
clone size: .
J gene: TRBJ1-1
D gene: .
CDR3 DNA: TGTGCCAGCAGCCAACTCCACGTCTTGGGCACTAACACTGAAGCTTTCTTT
CDR3 protein: CASSQLHVLGTNTEAFF

V gene: TRBV7-2
clone size: .
J gene: TRBJ2-7
D gene: TRBD2
CDR3 DNA: TGTGCCAGCAGCCCCAGAGGGCCTAGCGGGGAAAACTACGAGCAGTACTTC
CDR3 protein: CASSPRGPSGENYEQYF

V gene: TRBV11-3
clone size: .
J gene: TRBJ1-1
D gene: .
CDR3 DNA: TGTGCCAGCAGCCCCACAGAGAACACTGAAGCTTTCTTT
CDR3 protein: CASSPTENTEAFF

V gene: TRBV11-2
clone size: .
J gene: TRBJ2-7
D gene: .
CDR3 DNA: TGTGCCAGCAGCTTAGAAAACAGCTACGAGCAGTACTTC
CDR3 protein: CASSLENSYEQYF

V gene: TRBV5-4
clone size: .
J gene: TRBJ1-4
D gene: TRBD1
CDR3 DNA: TGTGCCAGCAGCTTTGGGACAGGGAAGGAAAAACTGTTTTTT
CDR3 protein: CASSFGTGKEKLFF

V gene: TRBV25-1
clone size: .
J gene: TRBJ1-2
D gene: .
CDR3 DNA: TGTGCCAGCAGTGATATGATGGGTGACAGCTACTATGGCTACACCTTC
CDR3 protein: CASSDMMGDSYYGYTF

V gene: TRBV6-5
clone size: .
J gene: TRBJ1-4
D gene: TRBD1
CDR3 DNA: TGTGCCAGCGGTACTACAGGGGGACCTAATGAAAAACTGTTTTTT
CDR3 protein: CASGTTGGPNEKLFF

V gene: TRBV4-3
clone size: .
J gene: TRBJ2-7
D gene: TRBD2
CDR3 DNA: TGCGCCAGCAGCCAAGATCCTTACCTAGCGGGATCCTACGAGCAGTACTTC
CDR3 protein: CASSQDPYLAGSYEQYF

V gene: TRBV7-9
clone size: once
J gene: TRBJ2-7
D gene: TRBD2
CDR3 DNA: TGTGCCAGCAGCCCCCTAAAGTCGACTAGCGGGAATACCTACGAGCAGTACTTC
CDR3 protein: CASSPLKSTSGNTYEQYF

V gene: TRBV11-2
clone size: .
J gene: TRBJ2-7
D gene: .
CDR3 DNA: TGTGCCAGCAGCCGGGATCCTTCCTACGAGCAGTACTTC
CDR3 protein: CASSRDPSYEQYF

V gene: TRBV9
clone size: .
J gene: TRBJ2-1
D gene: TRBD2
CDR3 DNA: TGTGCCAGCAGCACTAGCGGGAGGAACTACAATGAGCAGTTCTTC
CDR3 protein: CASSTSGRNYNEQFF

V gene: TRBV4-1
clone size: .
J gene: TRBJ2-1
D gene: TRBD2
CDR3 DNA: TGCGCCAGCAGCCAGTTAAGCGGGAGTAAATATGAGCAGTTCTTC
CDR3 protein: CASSQLSGSKYEQFF

V gene: TRBV6-5
clone size: .
J gene: TRBJ2-3
D gene: .
CDR3 DNA: TGTGCCAGCAGTTACGGTGATACGAGGAGGGATACGCAGTATTTT
CDR3 protein: CASSYGDTRRDTQYF

V gene: TRBV9
clone size: few
J gene: TRBJ2-2
D gene: .
CDR3 DNA: TGTGCCAGCAGCGCCCTAAACACCGGGGAGCTGTTTTTT
CDR3 protein: CASSALNTGELFF

V gene: TRBV30
clone size: once
J gene: TRBJ2-3
D gene: TRBD2
CDR3 DNA: TGTGCCTGGAGTGTAGGAGCGGGAGCGTCGGATACGCAGTATTTT
CDR3 protein: CAWSVGAGASDTQYF

V gene: TRBV4-3
clone size: once
J gene: TRBJ2-5
D gene: .
CDR3 DNA: TGCGCCAGCAGCCAAGATCTCGTCAGGCCCGGCGAGACCCAGTACTTC
CDR3 protein: CASSQDLVRPGETQYF

V gene: TRBV6-6
clone size: .
J gene: TRBJ2-1
D gene: TRBD2
CDR3 DNA: TGTGCCAGCAGTGGAGCTAGCGGGAGTCTTAATGAGCAGTTCTTC
CDR3 protein: CASSGASGSLNEQFF

V gene: TRBV10-3
clone size: .
J gene: TRBJ2-7
D gene: .
CDR3 DNA: TGTGCCATCAATCCGGCGGGGCCCTCCTACGAGCAGTACTTC
CDR3 protein: CAINPAGPSYEQYF

V gene: TRBV5-1
clone size: .
J gene: TRBJ2-2
D gene: .
CDR3 DNA: TGCGCCAGCAGCATTACAACAGCGGGACAGAACACCGGGGAGCTGTTTTTT
CDR3 protein: CASSITTAGQNTGELFF

V gene: TRBV25-1
clone size: .
J gene: TRBJ2-4
D gene: .
CDR3 DNA: TGTGCCAGCAGTGAACCCGGGAGCGACATTCAGTACTTC
CDR3 protein: CASSEPGSDIQYF

V gene: TRBV19
clone size: few
J gene: TRBJ2-7
D gene: TRBD2
CDR3 DNA: TGTGCCAGTAGTATAGGGACTAGCAATCACGAGCAGTACTTC
CDR3 protein: CASSIGTSNHEQYF

V gene: TRBV28
clone size: .
J gene: TRBJ2-2
D gene: TRBD1
CDR3 DNA: TGTGCCAGCAGTTTCTGGACAGGGGACACCGGGGAGCTGTTTTTT
CDR3 protein: CASSFWTGDTGELFF

V gene: TRBV6-5
clone size: .
J gene: TRBJ2-5
D gene: .
CDR3 DNA: TGTGCCAGCAGTTACTCCGGGGAGACCCAGTACTTC
CDR3 protein: CASSYSGETQYF

V gene: TRBV19
clone size: .
J gene: TRBJ2-2
D gene: TRBD2
CDR3 DNA: TGTGCCAGTAGTATAGTCGGACTAGCCGAGAACACCGGGGAGCTGTTTTTT
CDR3 protein: CASSIVGLAENTGELFF

V gene: TRBV7-2
clone size: .
J gene: TRBJ1-2
D gene: .
CDR3 DNA: TGTGCCAGCAGCCCGTCTAGGAGGGGAGGCTATGGCTACACCTTC
CDR3 protein: CASSPSRRGGYGYTF

V gene: TRBV11-1
clone size: .
J gene: TRBJ1-1
D gene: .
CDR3 DNA: TGTGCCAGCAGCTTACGGGCGGGTATTGAAGCTTTCTTT
CDR3 protein: CASSLRAGIEAFF

V gene: TRBV4-2
clone size: .
J gene: TRBJ2-4
D gene: TRBD2
CDR3 DNA: TGTGCCAGCAGCCAAGATGTCCTAGCGGGAGGGCGCGCGGACATTCAGTACTTC
CDR3 protein: CASSQDVLAGGRADIQYF

V gene: TRBV7-4
clone size: .
J gene: TRBJ1-5
D gene: .
CDR3 DNA: TGTGCCAGCAGCTCCTGCGCCGGGGTTAGCAATCAGCCCCAGCATTTT
CDR3 protein: CASSSCAGVSNQPQHF

V gene: TRBV18
clone size: .
J gene: TRBJ1-3
D gene: TRBD1
CDR3 DNA: TGTGCCAGCTCACCAACGGGGACAGGGTCGTCTGGAAACACCATATATTTT
CDR3 protein: CASSPTGTGSSGNTIYF

V gene: TRBV15
clone size: .
J gene: TRBJ2-6
D gene: .
CDR3 DNA: TGTGCCACCAGCCGAGAGCTAGGAGTCGTTATCTCTGGGGCCAACGTCCTGACTTTC
CDR3 protein: CATSRELGVVISGANVLTF

V gene: TRBV7-3
clone size: .
J gene: TRBJ1-2
D gene: .
CDR3 DNA: TGTGCCAGCAGCTTAAATCGAGGGGGTGGCTACACCTTC
CDR3 protein: CASSLNRGGGYTF

V gene: TRBV11-2
clone size: .
J gene: TRBJ2-6
D gene: TRBD2
CDR3 DNA: TGTGCCAGCAGCTTAGCGAAGGCACTAGCGGGAGCGGGGGCCAACGTCCTGACTTTC
CDR3 protein: CASSLAKALAGAGANVLTF

V gene: TRBV6-4
clone size: .
J gene: TRBJ1-2
D gene: .
CDR3 DNA: TGTGCCAGCAGTGACCGCGGTGCTGGCTACACCTTC
CDR3 protein: CASSDRGAGYTF